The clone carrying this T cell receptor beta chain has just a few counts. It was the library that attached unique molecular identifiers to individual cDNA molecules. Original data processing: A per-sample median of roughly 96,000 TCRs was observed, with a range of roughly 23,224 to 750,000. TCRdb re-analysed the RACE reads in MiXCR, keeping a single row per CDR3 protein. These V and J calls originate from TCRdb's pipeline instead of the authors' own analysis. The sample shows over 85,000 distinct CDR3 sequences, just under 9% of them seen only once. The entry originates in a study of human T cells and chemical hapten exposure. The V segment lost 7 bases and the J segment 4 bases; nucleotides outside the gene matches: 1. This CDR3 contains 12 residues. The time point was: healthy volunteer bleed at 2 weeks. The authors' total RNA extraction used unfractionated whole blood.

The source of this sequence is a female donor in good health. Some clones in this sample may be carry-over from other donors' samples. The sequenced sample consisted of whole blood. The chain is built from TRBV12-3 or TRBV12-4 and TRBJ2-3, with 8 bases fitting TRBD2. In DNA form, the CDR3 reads TGTGCCAGCAAGACTAGCGCAGATACGCAGTATTTT. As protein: CASKTSADTQYF.